This T cell receptor beta chain was recorded in a study of cytotoxic CD8 clonotypes in ibrutinib-treated CLL (dated by TCRdb to about 2021). About the full investigation: The cohort was composed of some ten relapsed/refractory and about 16 treatment-naive patients; IGHV unmutated status was identified in 17 patients. Every remission and progressive disease sample was obtained while ibrutinib was still being received by the patients. Longitudinal samples were available for about 30% of the roughly 86 trial participants. Cryopreserved peripheral blood mononuclear cells were collected before treatment, at response, and at either disease progression or sustained remission. Response samples were taken after a median of 12 months on treatment, ranging from about 6 to 40 months. Partial responses were observed in around 25 patients and complete responses in 2; after a median follow-up of 68 months, remission was maintained in some 14 patients and progression was observed in around twelve. On average, each sample yielded roughly 260,000 productive templates and 94,082 productive rearrangements. The study at large found these results: Public clonotypes were rare and either contracted or stayed stable during treatment, and the rise in clonality at ibrutinib response reflected the expansion of private clonotypes. Clonality increased at ibrutinib response, stayed stable in sustained remission, and fell back toward baseline at progression. Sampling times were not matched between patients in sustained remission and patients whose disease was progressing, and lymph node repertoires were not examined. Baseline clonality exceeded that of age-matched healthy donors and correlated strongly with circulating CD8+ T-cell counts.

For TCR beta library preparation, 1.5 to 2 micrograms of genomic DNA were extracted from the cryopreserved PBMCs. Longitudinal blood samples from CLL patients receiving ibrutinib monotherapy were subjected to high-throughput TCR beta sequencing. Patients were enrolled in a phase 2 open-label single-center ibrutinib monotherapy trial. A MiSeq instrument was used for deep resolution sequencing, which targeted depths ranging from 1 in 1 million up to 1 in 200,000 T cells, with coverage averaging 10x for each clonotype. The immunoSEQ hsTCRB Kit was used to generate the TCR beta libraries. The paper's processing steps were these. The data were analyzed with ImmunoSEQ Analyzer and ImmunoSEQ Data Assistant, and V, D and J gene assignments followed IMGT definitions. Clonality, with values ranging from 0 to 1, was calculated as one minus the normalized Shannon entropy of productive rearrangement frequencies. Public clonotype analysis was restricted to overrepresented clonotypes comprising at least 0.05% of each patient's repertoire. Approximately 13 age-matched healthy donor repertoires from immuneACCESS served as clonality controls. TCRdb's version of the immuneACCESS table is confined to in-frame rearrangements and falls short of the full clone set. An unresolved V gene accounts for under half of the shortfall where checked; the remainder is of unknown origin. That table furnishes V, J and clone size, whereas the DNA furnished D and trimming. The sample profile shows about 29,000 clones; 76% of them were found once. The ten biggest clones cover roughly 50% of the sample.

This clone is large (0.1 to 1%). Its cognate antigen has yet to be identified. Base qualities are missing; no much larger clone stands one base away. The CDR3, from cysteine to phenylalanine, totals 17 residues. Of all the DNA, just the CDR3 is kept, 51 bases in frame from base 1. Germline trimming: 6 bases from V, 0 bases from J; junction bases outside gene matches: 4. CDR1 is given as MNHEY and CDR2 as SMNVEV, both from the germline V gene (reference sequence). This sequence was found in a human donor with chronic lymphocytic leukemia. The rearranged chain carries TRBV27 and TRBJ1-6, and TRBD1 matches 11 of the central bases. Sequencing was performed on PBMCs, taken after 36 months of ibrutinib treatment. The CDR3 has the sequence CASSPGTGGSYNSPLHF. The DNA sequence is given as TGTGCCAGCAGCCCAGGGACAGGGGGCTCCTATAATTCACCCCTCCACTTT.